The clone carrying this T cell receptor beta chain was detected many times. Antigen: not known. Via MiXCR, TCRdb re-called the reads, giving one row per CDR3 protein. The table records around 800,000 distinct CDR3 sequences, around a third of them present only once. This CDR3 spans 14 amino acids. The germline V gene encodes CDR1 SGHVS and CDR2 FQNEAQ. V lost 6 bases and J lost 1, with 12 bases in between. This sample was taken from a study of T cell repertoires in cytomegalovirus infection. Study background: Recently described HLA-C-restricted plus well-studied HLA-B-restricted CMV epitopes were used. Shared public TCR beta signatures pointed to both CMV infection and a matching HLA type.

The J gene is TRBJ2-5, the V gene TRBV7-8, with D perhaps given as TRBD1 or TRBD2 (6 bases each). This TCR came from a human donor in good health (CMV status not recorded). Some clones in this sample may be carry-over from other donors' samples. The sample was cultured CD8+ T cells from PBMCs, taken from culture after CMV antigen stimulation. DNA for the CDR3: TGTGCCAGCAGTCATCGGGGGCCCCAAGAGACCCAGTACTTC. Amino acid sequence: CASSHRGPQETQYF. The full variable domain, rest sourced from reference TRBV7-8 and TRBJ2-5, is GAGVSQSPRYKVAKRGQDVALRCDPISGHVSLFWYQQALGQGPEFLTYFQNEAQLDKSGLPSDRFFAERPEGSVSTLKIQRTQQEDSAVYLCASSHRGPQETQYFGPGTRLLVL.